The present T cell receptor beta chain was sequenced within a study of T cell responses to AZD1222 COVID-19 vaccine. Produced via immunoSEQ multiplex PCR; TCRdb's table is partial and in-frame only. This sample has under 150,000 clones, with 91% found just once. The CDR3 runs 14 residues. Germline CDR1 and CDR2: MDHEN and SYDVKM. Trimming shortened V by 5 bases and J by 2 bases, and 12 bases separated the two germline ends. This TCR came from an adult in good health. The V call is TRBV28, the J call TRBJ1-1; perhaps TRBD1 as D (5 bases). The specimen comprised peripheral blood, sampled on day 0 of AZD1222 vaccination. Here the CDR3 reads CASSPRDVNTEAFF. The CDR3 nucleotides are TGTGCCAGCAGTCCCCGGGACGTCAACACTGAAGCTTTCTTT.